Presented here are 21 T cell receptor beta chains from one specimen sequenced in a study of T-cell reconstitution after alpha-beta-depleted transplantation in children. A library of TCRbeta sequences, prepared with unique molecular identifiers, was generated. One entry per CDR3 protein results from TCRdb running MiXCR on the PCR reads. Among a few hundred thousand distinct CDR3 sequences, 10% to 15% were seen once, and the ten largest hold around 2.2%. This material consisted of PBMCs, mostly from graft donor cells, taken 360 days after TCRalphabeta/CD19-depleted stem cell transplant. These receptors were obtained from a male patient younger than 18 who had a stem cell transplant for acute myeloid leukemia, so the T cells may come from the graft donor.

V and J are TRBV7-2 and TRBJ2-1; weak D call: TRBD1 (5 bases). V was pared by 2 bases and J by 12 bases, with 11 bases between. Germline CDR1 SGHTA, CDR2 FQGNSA. The CDR3 loop spans 12 amino acids. The CDR3 DNA reads as TGTGCCAGCAGCTTAAGGGGCCCCTGGCAGTTCTTC. Its translation is CASSLRGPWQFF.

There are a few counts of this clonotype. The chain employs TRBV28 and TRBJ2-2, with TRBD2 as a possible D gene (6 bases). There are 16 residues in the CDR3. Trimming took off 6 bases at V and 4 bases at J, with 18 bases between the two ends. CDR1 is MDHEN, CDR2 SYDVKM, per germline. The CDR3 spells CASSKVGLLITGELFF. The CDR3 DNA reads TGTGCCAGCAGCAAGGTGGGACTTTTGATCACCGGGGAGCTGTTTTTT.

This clonotype was seen a few times. This CDR3 reads CASSPHSYREGTYEQYF. DNA for the CDR3: TGTGCCAGCAGCCCGCACAGCTACAGGGAGGGAACCTACGAGCAGTACTTC. The rearrangement joins TRBV28 to TRBJ2-7, with D possibly matching TRBD2 (7 bases). The CDR3 runs to 17 residues. V lost 6 bases to trimming and J lost 2 bases, with 23 bases between them. Germline V gene sequence: CDR1 MDHEN, CDR2 SYDVKM.

V and J are TRBV18 and TRBJ2-3, with TRBD1 identical over 8 bases. This CDR3 contains 16 residues. J gave up 4 bases and V 1 base, and 7 bases lay outside the gene matches. Germline loops: CDR1 KGHSH, CDR2 LQKENI. Here the CDR3 reads CASSPLRTGNADTQYF. CDR3 DNA sequence: TGTGCCAGCTCACCACTTCGGACAGGGAACGCAGATACGCAGTATTTT.

This clonotype was recorded a few times. The chain has TRBV20-1 and TRBJ2-3; the match to TRBD1 covers 9 bases. The CDR3 has 13 amino acids. Germline CDR1 reads DFQATT; CDR2 reads SNEGSKA (reference sequence). With 6 bases clipped from V and 4 bases from J, the junction kept 5 bases outside the gene matches. The CDR3 protein is CSAGTGPADTQYF. CDR3 sequence (DNA): TGCAGTGCGGGGACAGGGCCAGCAGATACGCAGTATTTT.

This clonotype was seen ten or more times. The CDR3 DNA sequence: TGTGCCAGCAGCCAAGATCTAGATGCTGGGAGCACAGATACGCAGTATTTT. This codes for CASSQDLDAGSTDTQYF. This chain joins TRBV4-2 and TRBJ2-3; D ambiguous. This CDR3 has 17 residues. The V gene lost 0 bases and the J gene lost 0 bases, with 13 bases spanning the gap. From germline, CDR1 is LGHNA and CDR2 YNFKEQ.

The chain employs TRBV10-2 and TRBJ2-1, with TRBD2 identical over 10 bases. Germline CDR1 reads WSHSY; CDR2 reads SAAADI. Germline trimming cut 6 bases from V and 5 bases from J; bases unmatched to any gene: 19. The CDR3 is 19 residues long. In nucleotides, the CDR3 is TGCGCCAGCAGGGAAAGCGCGGGACTAGCGTCCAGAAAGCACAATGAGCAGTTCTTC. Residues: CASRESAGLASRKHNEQFF.

This chain joins TRBV18 and TRBJ1-3, with TRBD1 matching over 8 bases. Germline loops: CDR1 KGHSH, CDR2 LQKENI. The CDR3 has 16 amino acids. The V and J ends lost 5 bases and 0 bases, in that order; junction bases with no gene match: 6. The CDR3 DNA reads as TGTGCCAGCTCATCCAAAACAGGGGGCTCTGGAAACACCATATATTTT. Translated, it gives CASSSKTGGSGNTIYF. The full variable domain, its missing parts supplied by reference TRBV18 and TRBJ1-3, is NAGVMQNPRHLVRRRGQEARLRCSPMKGHSHVYWYRQLPEEGLKFMVYLQKENIIDESGMPKERFSAEFPKEGPSILRIQQVVRGDSAAYFCASSSKTGGSGNTIYFGEGSWLTVV.

This clonotype was picked up many times. The chain joins TRBV29-1 to TRBJ1-6, with 8 bases that match TRBD1. The CDR3 sequence is 15 residues long. Per germline, CDR1 SQVTM and CDR2 ANQGSEA. After removal of 2 bases from V and 8 bases from J, the junction contained 8 bases not matched to a gene. For the CDR3, the DNA is TGCAGCGTTGAACGAAAGACAGGGGATGATTCACCCCTCCACTTT. Encoded protein: CSVERKTGDDSPLHF.

The table lists this clonotype with a few counts. J is TRBJ2-3 and V is TRBV20-1; D not resolved. The CDR3 is 12 amino acids. The germline gives CDR1 DFQATT, CDR2 SNEGSKA (reference sequence). Trimming removed 7 bases at V and 5 bases at J, with 13 bases between. Here the CDR3 reads CSGGVGRDTQYF. CDR3 DNA sequence: TGCAGTGGAGGCGTGGGTAGAGATACGCAGTATTTT.

The genes are TRBV12-3 or TRBV12-4 and TRBJ2-1; 7 positions match TRBD1. J gave up 12 bases and V 8 bases, and 4 bases lay outside the gene matches. This CDR3 is 10 amino acids long. The CDR3 protein is CASYRGRQFF. The CDR3 DNA is TGTGCCAGCTACAGGGGTAGGCAGTTCTTC.

The chain links TRBV18 to TRBJ2-7; 8 nucleotides agree with TRBD2. Germline V gene sequence: CDR1 KGHSH, CDR2 LQKENI. V shed 3 bases and J 0 bases; nucleotides not matched to a gene: 7. The CDR3 is 16 residues long. The CDR3 region is CASSPFGGLVSYEQYF. Written as DNA, the CDR3 is TGTGCCAGCTCACCTTTTGGGGGACTAGTCTCCTACGAGCAGTACTTC.

In this sample, this clonotype turned up a few times. V usage is TRBV7-9 and J usage is TRBJ2-7, with 7 bases identical to TRBD1. Per germline, CDR1 SEHNR and CDR2 FQNEAQ (reference sequence). With 1 base clipped from V and 2 bases from J, the junction kept 5 bases outside the gene matches. The CDR3 is made up of 15 amino acids. Here the CDR3 reads CASSLEDRAPYEQYF. The CDR3 coding sequence is TGTGCCAGCAGCTTAGAAGACAGGGCGCCCTACGAGCAGTACTTC.

V is TRBV20-1 and J is TRBJ1-1; 9 bases match TRBD1. The CDR3 extends over 14 amino acids. The ends lost 1 base at V and 6 bases at J; junction bases unmatched: 6. Germline values: CDR1 DFQATT, CDR2 SNEGSKA (reference sequence). The CDR3 DNA sequence: TGCAGTGCTAGAGGTCTGACAGGGGGACCTGAAGCTTTCTTT. Protein sequence: CSARGLTGGPEAFF.

This clonotype was detected ten times or more. The chain is built from TRBV5-1 and TRBJ2-1, with TRBD1 matching over 7 bases. The CDR3 loop spans 15 amino acids. The V gene's germline CDR1 is SGHRS and CDR2 YFSETQ. V gave up 0 bases and J gave up 8 bases; unmatched junction bases: 8. The CDR3 DNA reads as TGCGCCAGCAGCTTGGGCCAGACAGGGACCGATGAGCAGTTCTTC. Its protein product is CASSLGQTGTDEQFF.

This clonotype showed up just a few times. The gene calls are TRBV7-9 and TRBJ2-1, with 7 bases identical to TRBD2. Germline V gene data show CDR1 as SEHNR and CDR2 as FQNEAQ (reference sequence). J was trimmed by 9 bases and V by 0 bases; bases with no gene match: 8. The CDR3 extends over 15 amino acids. The CDR3 protein is CASSLAGGPSGEQFF. CDR3 nucleotides: TGTGCCAGCAGCTTAGCGGGAGGGCCTTCTGGTGAGCAGTTCTTC.

The V call is TRBV10-3, the J call TRBJ2-1; 12 bases line up with TRBD2. Germline CDR1 ENHRY, CDR2 SYGVKD. The CDR3 consists of 14 residues. The V and J ends lost 8 bases and 7 bases, in that order; junction bases with no gene match: 6. The CDR3 DNA reads as TGTGCCATCTCGGCTAGCGGGAGGGCGAATGAGCAGTTCTTC. Its translation is CAISASGRANEQFF.

This clonotype was recorded at least ten times. This rearrangement joins TRBV29-1 to TRBJ1-1; D gene uncertain. CDR3 size: 12 residues. Trimming cost V 8 bases and J 3 bases, with 13 bases left between them. Per the germline V gene, CDR1 is SQVTM and CDR2 is ANQGSEA. As DNA, the CDR3 is TGCAGCACATTTAATGGGGACACTGAAGCTTTCTTT. This sequence encodes CSTFNGDTEAFF.

The rearrangement uses TRBV27 and TRBJ2-6; tentatively, D is TRBD2 (6 bases). CDR1 is MNHEY and CDR2 is SMNVEV in the germline V gene (reference sequence). The CDR3 spans 18 residues. V was trimmed by 3 bases and J by 1 base, leaving 16 bases between them. In DNA form, the CDR3 reads TGTGCCAGCAGTTTTTCGAGACTAGTGCGATCTGGGGCCAACGTCCTGACTTTC. The encoded protein is CASSFSRLVRSGANVLTF.

This rearrangement joins TRBV7-2 to TRBJ2-1; TRBD1 aligns across 10 bases. Germline V gene sequence: CDR1 SGHTA, CDR2 FQGNSA. CDR3 size: 16 residues. Unmatched junction bases numbered 9, after V lost 4 bases and J lost 6 bases. The CDR3 region has the DNA TGTGCCAGCAGCTCCCAAGGGACAGGGGTAGGCAATGAGCAGTTCTTC. This codes for CASSSQGTGVGNEQFF.

This clonotype occurred many times. The genes are TRBV4-3 and TRBJ2-7, with 11 bases that match TRBD2. Germline V CDR1 and CDR2: LGHNA, YSLEER. The CDR3 runs 15 residues. V gave up 7 bases and J gave up 1 base; unmatched junction bases: 6. The chain's CDR3 is CASKKLAGGSYEQYF. In nucleotides, the CDR3 is TGCGCCAGCAAGAAGTTAGCGGGAGGGTCCTACGAGCAGTACTTC.